This T cell receptor (beta chain) comes out of a study of long-term antiretroviral therapy in people with HIV. Broader study findings: It was observed that HIV repertoires exhibited narrower CDR3 length ranges than controls.

immunoSEQ v3.0 was run at survey level. Produced via immunoSEQ multiplex PCR; TCRdb's table is partial and in-frame only. The sample has tens of thousands of clones; roughly 85% are singletons. Germline loops: CDR1 MNHNS, CDR2 SASEGT. Trimming removed 5 bases at V and 11 bases at J, with 10 bases between. CDR3 length: 11 residues. Notes on this clone: Its antigen is not identified.

Sequenced here: unsorted PBMCs, sampled 2.4 years after starting antiretroviral therapy. This clonotype was sampled from a man aged 40-50 years with HIV. The gene calls are TRBV6-1 and TRBJ1-5; D remains ambiguous. This CDR3 is CASSFAETQHF. CDR3 sequence (DNA): TGTGCCAGCAGTTTCGCGGAGACCCAGCATTTT.